These 18 T cell receptor beta chains share one sample of origin, sequenced in a study of OX40 agonist ivuxolimab in advanced cancers. Library preparation employed the immunoSEQ multiplex PCR assay. As stored in TCRdb, this immuneACCESS dataset retains in-frame rearrangements with V and J assigned. A fraction of the clones does not appear; measured against another copy, unresolved V genes explain less than half of the discrepancy, and the remainder lacks a known reason. The sample table contains approximately 100,000 clones; only one count was recorded for approximately 90% of them. The ten largest account for 0.7% to 0.9% of the sample. This material consisted of CD4+ or CD8+ T cells sorted from blood, taken in a trial of the OX40 agonist ivuxolimab. The source of these receptors is an adult with an advanced solid tumor such as melanoma, head and neck, liver or kidney cancer.

V and J are TRBV10-2 and TRBJ2-7; the match to TRBD1 covers 7 bases. CDR3 length: 12 amino acids. Germline V lookup: CDR1 WSHSY, CDR2 SAAADI. The V gene end was trimmed by 10 bases and the J gene end by 3 bases; junction bases not matched to a gene: 6. Here the CDR3 reads CATGQAGYEQYF. CDR3 bases: TGCGCCACCGGACAGGCGGGCTACGAGCAGTACTTC.

V gene TRBV7-3 combines with J gene TRBJ1-2; 12 nucleotides match TRBD1. This CDR3 contains 15 residues. Unmatched junction bases numbered 4, after V lost 5 bases and J lost 3 bases. The V gene's germline CDR1 is SGHTA and CDR2 FQGTGA. In nucleotides, the CDR3 is TGTGCCAGCAGCGCGGGACAGGGGGCGCACTATGGCTACACCTTC. Translation: CASSAGQGAHYGYTF. The variable domain in full, completed from reference TRBV7-3 and TRBJ1-2, reads GAGVSQTPSNKVTEKGKYVELRCDPISGHTALYWYRQSLGQGPEFLIYFQGTGAADDSGLPNDRFFAVRPEGSVSTLKIQRTERGDSAVYLCASSAGQGAHYGYTFGSGTRLTVV.

This rearrangement joins TRBV7-2 to TRBJ2-1, with D perhaps being TRBD1 or TRBD2 (5 bases each). Germline CDR1 and CDR2: SGHTA and FQGNSA. Trimming cost V 1 base and J 5 bases, with 12 bases left between them. CDR3 size: 15 residues. The CDR3, as DNA: TGTGCCAGCAGCTTAGAGTTCGGGGCACACAATGAGCAGTTCTTC. Amino acids: CASSLEFGAHNEQFF.

This clone was counted only a few times. The chain uses TRBV7-8 and TRBJ1-5; TRBD1 matches at 8 bases. Trimming at V came to 5 bases and at J to 2 bases, leaving 5 bases not matched to a gene. CDR3 length: 15 amino acids. The germline gives CDR1 SGHVS, CDR2 FQNEAQ. CDR3 region: CASSTLTGGNQPQHF. CDR3 in DNA: TGTGCCAGCAGCACCCTGACAGGGGGCAATCAGCCCCAGCATTTT.

The gene calls are TRBV7-2 and TRBJ1-6; TRBD1 aligns across 9 bases. Germline CDR1 reads SGHTA; CDR2 reads FQGNSA. CDR3 length: 15 amino acids. V shed 5 bases and J 5 bases; nucleotides not matched to a gene: 4. Here the CDR3 reads CASSPGQGNNSPLHF. CDR3 coding DNA: TGTGCCAGCAGCCCGGGACAGGGAAATAATTCACCCCTCCACTTT.

This clone is a singleton in its sample. The CDR3 nucleotides read TGTGCCAGCAGCTTAACTACAGGGCTGACCTATGGCTACACCTTC. Protein product: CASSLTTGLTYGYTF. The V and J genes are TRBV11-2 and TRBJ1-2, with a possible D match to TRBD1 (6 bases). V dropped 2 bases and J dropped 4 bases, with 14 bases sitting between them. Germline V gene sequence: CDR1 SGHAT, CDR2 FQNNGV. The length of the CDR3 is 15 residues.

The chain is built from TRBV19 and TRBJ2-2; D is ambiguous. This CDR3 region has 15 residues. Germline V gene sequence: CDR1 LNHDA, CDR2 SQIVND (reference sequence). Trimming removed 4 bases at V and 5 bases at J, with 14 bases between. The chain's CDR3 is CASSTRHRGTGELFF. DNA for the CDR3: TGTGCCAGTAGTACCCGACATAGAGGAACCGGGGAGCTGTTTTTT.

J is TRBJ2-5 and V is TRBV21-1; whether TRBD2, the table's D call, matches the DNA was not checked. TRBV21-1 represents a pseudogene. This CDR3 is built from 15 residues. The CDR3 DNA reads as TGTGCCGGCCGGCTGGCTGGCGGGGCGAAAGAGACCCAGTACTTC. Its translation is CAGRLAGGAKETQYF.

The chain employs TRBV27 and TRBJ2-7; 10 bases agree with TRBD1. Unmatched junction bases numbered 6, after V lost 7 bases and J lost 6 bases. The CDR3 contains 13 residues. Germline CDR1 reads MNHEY; CDR2 reads SMNVEV (reference sequence). The CDR3 here is CASNRDRGIEQYF. CDR3 coding DNA: TGTGCCAGCAACCGGGACAGGGGAATCGAGCAGTACTTC.

The chain combines TRBV28 with TRBJ1-4, with D hard to call. Germline assignment: CDR1 MDHEN and CDR2 SYDVKM. This CDR3 comprises 15 residues. With 11 bases removed from V and 8 bases from J, the gap between germline ends came to 24 bases. CDR3 region: CACVAGGSRREKLFF. In DNA form, the CDR3 reads TGTGCCTGCGTAGCAGGTGGGTCAAGGCGCGAAAAACTGTTTTTT. Using reference TRBV28 and TRBJ1-4 for the parts outside the CDR3, the full variable domain is DVKVTQSSRYLVKRTGEKVFLECVQDMDHENMFWYRQDPGLGLRLIYFSYDVKMKEKGDIPEGYSVSREKKERFSLILESASTNQTSMYLCACVAGGSRREKLFFGSGTQLSVL.

The rearrangement links TRBV18 to TRBJ2-5; 8 bases agree with TRBD1. V was pared by 2 bases and J by 5 bases, with 10 bases of the junction left unmatched. Germline V gene lookup returns CDR1 KGHSH and CDR2 LQKENI. The CDR3 has 16 amino acids. DNA of the CDR3: TGTGCCAGCTCACCAGCCCCACCAGGGGGCGGGGAGACCCAGTACTTC. Translating it yields CASSPAPPGGGETQYF.

The chain employs TRBV19 and TRBJ1-5; D gene unclear. V was trimmed by 7 bases and J by 9 bases, leaving 25 bases between them. This CDR3 spans 16 amino acids. Germline loops: CDR1 LNHDA, CDR2 SQIVND (reference sequence). CDR3 loop: CASKNGGNLVKGPQHF. DNA for the CDR3: TGTGCCAGTAAAAACGGAGGGAACCTAGTTAAAGGGCCCCAGCATTTT.

V is TRBV28 and J is TRBJ2-5, with a possible D match to TRBD1 (6 bases). This CDR3 has 12 residues. Germline V gives CDR1 MDHEN, CDR2 SYDVKM. The V end lost 10 bases, the J end lost 2 bases, and 11 bases lay between the germline ends. The CDR3 loop reads CAITDSQETQYF. CDR3 nucleotide sequence: TGTGCCATCACGGACAGTCAAGAGACCCAGTACTTC.

The J gene is TRBJ2-6, the V gene TRBV19; D call uncertain. The V and J ends lost 7 bases and 0 bases respectively, with 7 bases between them. Per germline, CDR1 LNHDA and CDR2 SQIVND (reference sequence). CDR3 length equals 14 residues. The CDR3 coding sequence is TGTGCCAGTACGCCGGTCTCTGGGGCCAACGTCCTGACTTTC. This gives the protein CASTPVSGANVLTF.

This clone was found once. The chain recombines TRBV2 with TRBJ2-3; D not resolved. V lost 2 bases and J 2 bases, leaving 8 bases between the germline ends. Germline V gene sequence: CDR1 SNHLY, CDR2 FYNNEI. This CDR3 has 14 amino acids. CDR3 sequence reads: CASSEIVFTDTQYF. The CDR3, as DNA: TGTGCCAGCAGTGAAATTGTGTTCACAGATACGCAGTATTTT. The whole variable domain, remainder taken from reference TRBV2 and TRBJ2-3, is EPEVTQTPSHQVTQMGQEVILRCVPISNHLYFYWYRQILGQKVEFLVSFYNNEISEKSEIFDDQFSVERPDGSNFTLKIRSTKLEDSAMYFCASSEIVFTDTQYFGPGTRLTVL.

The V and J genes are TRBV5-5 and TRBJ1-1; a possible D gene is TRBD1 (5 bases). Trimming shortened V by 3 bases and J by 1 base, and 19 bases separated the two germline ends. CDR1 SGHKS and CDR2 YYEKEE come from the germline V gene (reference sequence). CDR3 length: 17 residues. CDR3 DNA sequence: TGTGCCAGCAGCTCCCGGCCCCCCGGGGCGGGGAACACTGAAGCTTTCTTT. Its translation is CASSSRPPGAGNTEAFF. Combining the CDR3 with reference TRBV5-5 and TRBJ1-1 gives the whole variable domain DAGVTQSPTHLIKTRGQQVTLRCSPISGHKSVSWYQQVLGQGPQFIFQYYEKEERGRGNFPDRFSARQFPNYSSELNVNALLLGDSALYLCASSSRPPGAGNTEAFFGQGTRLTVV.

The V call is TRBV11-3, the J call TRBJ2-3; TRBD2 might be the D (6 bases). There are 14 residues in the CDR3. V was cut by 8 bases and J by 0 bases, with 12 bases left in between. Germline V gene data show CDR1 as SGHNT and CDR2 as YENEEA. As DNA, the CDR3 is TGTGCCAGCTCCAATGGGGGGAGCACAGATACGCAGTATTTT. Amino acid sequence: CASSNGGSTDTQYF.

The rearrangement uses TRBV19 and TRBJ1-6; D remains unclear. The V end lost 7 bases, the J end lost 6 bases, and 19 bases lay between the germline ends. Germline CDR1 reads LNHDA; CDR2 reads SQIVND (reference sequence). The CDR3 consists of 16 residues. The DNA for the CDR3 is TGTGCCAGTACCCCTCGCGGGGAACTTGGTAATTCACCCCTCCACTTT. Translated: CASTPRGELGNSPLHF.